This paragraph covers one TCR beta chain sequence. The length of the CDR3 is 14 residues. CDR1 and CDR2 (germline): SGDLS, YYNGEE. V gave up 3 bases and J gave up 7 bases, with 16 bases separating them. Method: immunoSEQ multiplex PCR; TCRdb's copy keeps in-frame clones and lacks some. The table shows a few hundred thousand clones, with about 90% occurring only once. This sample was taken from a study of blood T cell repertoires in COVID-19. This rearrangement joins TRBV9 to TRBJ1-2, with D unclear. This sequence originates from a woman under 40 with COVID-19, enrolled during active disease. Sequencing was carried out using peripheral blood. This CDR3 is CASSGDTGRGGYTF. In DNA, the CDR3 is TGTGCCAGCAGCGGTGATACGGGCCGGGGTGGCTACACCTTC.